This T cell receptor beta chain appears in the sequencing data of a study of neurological immune-mediated disorders. This CDR3 region has 14 residues. Germline V gene lookup returns CDR1 SGHDT and CDR2 YYEEEE. With V trimmed by 0 bases and J by 5 bases, 2 bases remained unmatched. This clonotype was seen many times. With 10-nucleotide random UMIs, 5'RACE was used to make the cDNA. TCRdb re-analysed the 5' RACE reads in MiXCR, keeping a single row per CDR3 protein. The sample holds fewer than 50,000 distinct CDR3 sequences, approximately 15% seen once. Indicated time point: longitudinal time-point 3. This chain joins TRBV5-6 and TRBJ1-5, with 7 nucleotides matching TRBD1. The sample taken for sequencing was PBMCs. This receptor was identified in a man aged 30 to 45 in good health. Written as DNA, the CDR3 is TGTGCCAGCAGCTTGGTAGGGGGCGATCAGCCCCAGCATTTT. Amino acid sequence: CASSLVGGDQPQHF.